A single sample gave rise to the 4 T cell receptor beta chains below, sequenced in a study of CD8 T cells in ankylosing spondylitis. MiXCR, applied by TCRdb to the 5' RACE reads, yields one record per CDR3 protein. The table lists about 120,000 distinct CDR3 sequences, roughly an eighth of them singletons. Sequences were obtained from blood, either unsorted or a sorted T cell fraction (not recorded which). These receptors were taken from a female donor with ankylosing spondylitis or in good health (not recorded which).

This chain uses TRBV5-1 with TRBJ2-6, with D hard to call. Germline V gene sequence: CDR1 SGHRS, CDR2 YFSETQ. V lost 3 bases and J 2 bases, leaving 6 bases between the germline ends. The CDR3 length is 14 residues. The CDR3 DNA sequence: TGCGCCAGCAGCTCAAGGGCTGGGGCCAACGTCCTGACTTTC. The encoded protein is CASSSRAGANVLTF.

This clonotype was seen a handful of times. This chain uses TRBV9 with TRBJ2-3, with TRBD1 matching 7 bases. Per the germline V gene, CDR1 is SGDLS and CDR2 is YYNGEE. J gave up 6 bases and V 0 bases, and 7 bases lay outside the gene matches. The CDR3 consists of 15 residues. In DNA, the CDR3 is TGTGCCAGCAGCGTAGGTGGTCAGGGGGTTGATACGCAGTATTTT. Amino acid sequence: CASSVGGQGVDTQYF.

This clonotype turned up a few times. The CDR3 sequence: CASSFHPEGETQYF. DNA of the CDR3: TGTGCCAGCAGTTTCCACCCTGAAGGGGAGACCCAGTACTTC. The V and J genes are TRBV12-3 or TRBV12-4 and TRBJ2-5; D is unresolved. Trimming shortened V by 3 bases and J by 5 bases, and 13 bases separated the two germline ends. The length of the CDR3 is 14 residues.

There are a few counts of this clonotype. The chain joins TRBV5-1 to TRBJ2-2, with D perhaps assigned TRBD1 or TRBD2 (6 bases each). The CDR3 length is 18 residues. Trimming took off 0 bases at V and 4 bases at J, with 19 bases between the two ends. Germline V gene lookup returns CDR1 SGHRS and CDR2 YFSETQ. CDR3 sequence: CASSLEQGGLISTGELFF. The CDR3 region has the DNA TGCGCCAGCAGCTTGGAACAGGGAGGTTTAATAAGCACCGGGGAGCTGTTTTTT.